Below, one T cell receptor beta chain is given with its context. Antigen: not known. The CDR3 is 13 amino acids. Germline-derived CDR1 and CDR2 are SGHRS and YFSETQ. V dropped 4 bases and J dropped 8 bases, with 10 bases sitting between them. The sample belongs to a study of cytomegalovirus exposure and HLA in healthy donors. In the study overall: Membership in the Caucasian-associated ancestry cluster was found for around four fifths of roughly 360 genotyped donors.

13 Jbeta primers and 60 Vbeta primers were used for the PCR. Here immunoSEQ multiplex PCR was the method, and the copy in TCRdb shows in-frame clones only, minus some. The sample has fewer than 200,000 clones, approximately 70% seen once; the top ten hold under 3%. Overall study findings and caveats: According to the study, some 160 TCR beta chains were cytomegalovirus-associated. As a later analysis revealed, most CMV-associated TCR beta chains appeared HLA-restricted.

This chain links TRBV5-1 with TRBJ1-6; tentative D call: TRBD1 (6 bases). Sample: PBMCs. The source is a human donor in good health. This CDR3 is CASSPKGDSPLHF. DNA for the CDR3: TGCGCCAGCAGCCCTAAGGGGGATTCACCCCTCCACTTT.